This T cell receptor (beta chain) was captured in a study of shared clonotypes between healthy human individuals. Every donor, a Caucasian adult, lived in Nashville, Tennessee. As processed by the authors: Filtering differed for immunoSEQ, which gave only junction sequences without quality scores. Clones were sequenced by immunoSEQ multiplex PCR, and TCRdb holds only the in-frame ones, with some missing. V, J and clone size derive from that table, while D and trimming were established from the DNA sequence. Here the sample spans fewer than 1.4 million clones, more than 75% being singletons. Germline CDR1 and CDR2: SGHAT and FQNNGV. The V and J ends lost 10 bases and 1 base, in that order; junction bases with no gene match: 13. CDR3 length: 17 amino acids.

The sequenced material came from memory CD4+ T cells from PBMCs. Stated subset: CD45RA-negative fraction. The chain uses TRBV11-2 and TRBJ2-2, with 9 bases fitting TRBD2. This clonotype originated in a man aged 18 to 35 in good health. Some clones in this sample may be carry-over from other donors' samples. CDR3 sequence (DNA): TGTGCCACCAGGCTTGGGAGACTAGCGGAGAACACCGGGGAGCTGTTTTTT. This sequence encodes CATRLGRLAENTGELFF. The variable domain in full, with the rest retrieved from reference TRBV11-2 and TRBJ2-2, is EAGVAQSPRYKIIEKRQSVAFWCNPISGHATLYWYQQILGQGPKLLIQFQNNGVVDDSQLPKDRFSAERLKGVDSTLKIQPAKLEDSAVYLCATRLGRLAENTGELFFGEGSRLTVL.